A single sample is the source of the 8 T cell receptor beta chains below, sequenced in a study of CXCR3-negative and CXCR3-positive naive CD8 T cells. It was by 5' RACE with UMI labels that the TRB cDNA libraries were prepared. TCRdb re-called the 5' RACE reads, yielding one record per CDR3 amino acid sequence without DNA. The sample's table shows tens of thousands of distinct CDR3 sequences. Sequencing input: memory CD8+ T cells from blood. These receptors all come from a human donor in good health. Some clones in this sample may be carry-over from other donors' samples.

The chain carries TRBV29-1 and TRBJ2-7. Germline V gives CDR1 SQVTM, CDR2 ANQGSEA. The CDR3 has 12 residues. CDR3 residues: CSVRESTYEQYF.

V gene TRBV29-1 combines with J gene TRBJ2-1; TCRdb names TRBD1, which stays unverified in the absence of DNA. The CDR3 loop spans 14 amino acids. Looked up from germline, CDR1 is SQVTM and CDR2 is ANQGSEA. The CDR3 reads CSVEDRELYNEQFF.

The chain uses TRBV11-2 and TRBJ1-2. The germline V gene encodes CDR1 SGHAT and CDR2 FQNNGV. This CDR3 contains 13 residues. The chain's CDR3 is CASSPGTSDGYTF.

The CDR3 region is CASSEDRDHEQYF. The rearrangement joins TRBV6-5 to TRBJ2-7; with no DNA, the TCRdb D assignment of TRBD1 cannot be verified. CDR1 is MNHEY, CDR2 SVGAGI, per germline. The CDR3 is 13 residues long.

This chain connects TRBV7-6 to TRBJ2-2. The CDR3 consists of 12 residues. The germline V gene encodes CDR1 SGHVS and CDR2 FNYEAQ. This CDR3 is CASSFYGGELFF.

The rearrangement uses TRBV7-2 and TRBJ1-1. CDR3 length: 14 amino acids. The germline V gene has CDR1 SGHTA and CDR2 FQGNSA. This chain's CDR3 is CASSESYAKTEAFF.

The chain uses TRBV20-1 and TRBJ1-1; the TRBD1 assignment by TCRdb is unverifiable without DNA. Germline V lookup: CDR1 DFQATT, CDR2 SNEGSKA (reference sequence). The CDR3 covers 14 residues. Here the CDR3 reads CSARGVQGDTEAFF.

V and J are TRBV5-1 and TRBJ2-7; TCRdb designates TRBD1, a call that cannot be tested without DNA. The V gene's germline CDR1 is SGHRS and CDR2 YFSETQ. The CDR3 is 17 residues long. This chain's CDR3 is CASSLAPTGITGYEQYF.